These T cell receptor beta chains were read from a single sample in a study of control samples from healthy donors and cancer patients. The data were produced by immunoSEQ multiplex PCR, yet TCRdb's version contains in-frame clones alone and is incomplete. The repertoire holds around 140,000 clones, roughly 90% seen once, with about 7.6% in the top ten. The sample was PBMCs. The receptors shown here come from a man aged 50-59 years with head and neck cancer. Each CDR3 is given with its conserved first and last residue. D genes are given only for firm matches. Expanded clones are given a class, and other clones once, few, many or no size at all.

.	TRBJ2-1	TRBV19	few	CASSDGQAGYNEQFF	TGTGCCAGTAGTGATGGACAAGCGGGCTACAATGAGCAGTTCTTC
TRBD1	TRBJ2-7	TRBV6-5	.	CASKPGQGDEQYF	TGTGCCAGCAAACCGGGACAGGGAGACGAGCAGTACTTC
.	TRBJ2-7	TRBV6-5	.	CATRDTTYEQYF	TGTGCCACCAGAGACACCACCTACGAGCAGTACTTC
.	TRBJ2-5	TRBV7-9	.	CASSLGLARWETQYF	TGTGCCAGCAGCTTAGGGCTAGCAAGATGGGAGACCCAGTACTTC
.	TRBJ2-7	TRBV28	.	CASSLLVRDISREQYF	TGTGCCAGCAGTTTATTAGTCCGGGACATCTCTCGGGAGCAGTACTTC
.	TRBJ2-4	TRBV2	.	CASSRENGLAKNIQYF	TGTGCCAGCAGTAGAGAAAACGGCCTAGCCAAAAACATTCAGTACTTC
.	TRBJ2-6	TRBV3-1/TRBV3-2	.	CASSETVTSGANVLTF	TGTGCCAGCAGCGAGACAGTTACCTCTGGGGCCAACGTCCTGACTTTC
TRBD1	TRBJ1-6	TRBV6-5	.	CASSYGTGNNSPLHF	TGTGCCAGCAGTTACGGGACAGGGAATAATTCACCCCTCCACTTT
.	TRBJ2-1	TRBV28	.	CASSSLVDTYNEQFF	TGTGCCAGCAGTTCCCTAGTGGACACCTACAATGAGCAGTTCTTC
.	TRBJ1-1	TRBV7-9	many	CASSSHRDVHTEAFF	TGTGCCAGCAGCTCTCACAGGGATGTTCACACTGAAGCTTTCTTT
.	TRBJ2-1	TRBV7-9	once	CASSLDNYNEQFF	TGTGCCAGCAGCTTAGACAACTACAATGAGCAGTTCTTC
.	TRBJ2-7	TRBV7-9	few	CASSLGFREQYF	TGTGCCAGCAGCTTAGGGTTTAGGGAGCAGTACTTC
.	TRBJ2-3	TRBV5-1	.	CASSPRPTSGRVPDTQYF	TGCGCCAGCAGCCCCCGACCGACTAGTGGGAGAGTCCCAGATACGCAGTATTTT
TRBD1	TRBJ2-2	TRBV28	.	CASSLGTGGYTGELFF	TGTGCCAGCAGTTTAGGGACAGGGGGCTACACCGGGGAGCTGTTTTTT
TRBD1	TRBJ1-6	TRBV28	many	CASSKPGQGAANSPLHF	TGTGCCAGCAGTAAACCGGGACAGGGGGCCGCAAATTCACCCCTCCACTTT
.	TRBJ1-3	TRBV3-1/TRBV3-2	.	CASSPDGGNTIYF	TGTGCCAGCAGCCCGGACGGGGGAAACACCATATATTTT
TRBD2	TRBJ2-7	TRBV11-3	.	CASSHGVAGGHEQYF	TGTGCCAGCAGCCACGGGGTGGCGGGGGGTCACGAGCAGTACTTC
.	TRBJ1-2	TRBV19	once	CASSFNRDGGYTF	TGTGCCAGTAGTTTCAACAGGGATGGTGGCTACACCTTC
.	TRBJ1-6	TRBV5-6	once	CASSLLSGGGYNSPLHF	TGTGCCAGCAGCTTGTTATCTGGGGGCGGATATAATTCACCCCTCCACTTT
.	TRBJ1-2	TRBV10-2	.	CASKDGQTYGYGYTF	TGCGCCAGCAAAGATGGACAAACCTATGGCTATGGCTACACCTTC
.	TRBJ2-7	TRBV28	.	CATQLRLTYEQYF	TGTGCCACACAACTTCGCCTTACCTACGAGCAGTACTTC
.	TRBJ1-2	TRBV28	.	CASRSGAARYGYTF	TGTGCCAGCAGATCAGGAGCCGCACGTTATGGCTACACCTTC
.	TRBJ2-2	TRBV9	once	CASSVDSAPTGELFF	TGTGCCAGCAGCGTAGATTCTGCCCCAACCGGGGAGCTGTTTTTT
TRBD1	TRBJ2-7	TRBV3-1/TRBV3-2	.	CASRDRGYEQYF	TGTGCCAGCCGAGACAGGGGCTACGAGCAGTACTTC
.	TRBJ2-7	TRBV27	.	CASSSDLDDEQYF	TGTGCCAGCAGTTCGGATCTAGACGACGAGCAGTACTTC
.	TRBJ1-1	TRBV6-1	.	CASSELGTRSTEAFF	TGTGCCAGCAGTGAATTGGGGACGAGGAGCACTGAAGCTTTCTTT
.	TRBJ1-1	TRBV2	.	CATSDRSPATEAFF	TGTGCCACTTCCGACAGGTCCCCAGCCACTGAAGCTTTCTTT
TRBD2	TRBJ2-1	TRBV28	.	CASNPPGWTSTDNEQFF	TGTGCCAGCAATCCCCCCGGCTGGACTAGCACAGACAATGAGCAGTTCTTC
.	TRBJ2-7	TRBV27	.	CASSLGQGGYEQYF	TGTGCCAGCAGTTTAGGGCAGGGCGGTTACGAGCAGTACTTC
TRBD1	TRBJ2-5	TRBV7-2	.	CTTGQAQETQYF	TGTACCACCGGACAGGCCCAAGAGACCCAGTACTTC
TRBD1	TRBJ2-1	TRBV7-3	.	CASSSTGGTENEQFF	TGTGCCAGCAGCTCAACAGGGGGAACTGAAAATGAGCAGTTCTTC
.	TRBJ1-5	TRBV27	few	CASSLSRFGVGNQPQHF	TGTGCCAGCAGTTTAAGTCGGTTCGGGGTAGGCAATCAGCCCCAGCATTTT
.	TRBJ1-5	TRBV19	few	CASTPSLGAQPQHF	TGTGCCAGTACCCCATCCCTTGGGGCTCAGCCCCAGCATTTT
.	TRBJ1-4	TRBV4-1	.	CASSQEQGYNEKLFF	TGCGCCAGCAGCCAAGAGCAGGGGTATAATGAAAAACTGTTTTTT
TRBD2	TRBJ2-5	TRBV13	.	CASSSGTSGGLRAQYF	TGTGCCAGCAGCTCCGGGACTAGCGGGGGGCTGAGGGCCCAGTACTTC